Below are 19 T cell receptor beta chains sequenced from a single sample in a study of blood T cell repertoires in COVID-19. Profiled with immunoSEQ multiplex PCR; TCRdb holds only in-frame clones, not every one. The sample has over 400,000 clones, approximately 91% seen once. Sequencing was done on a sample of peripheral blood. These receptors were taken from a woman in her forties or fifties with COVID-19, enrolled during active disease.

The chain couples TRBV11-2 to TRBJ2-1, with a possible D match to TRBD2 (5 bases). In germline, CDR1 is SGHAT, CDR2 FQNNGV. The length of the CDR3 is 16 residues. V was clipped by 5 bases and J by 3 bases, with 17 bases between them. The CDR3 protein is CASSEGSGWGYNEQFF. The CDR3 DNA reads as TGTGCCAGCAGCGAGGGTTCCGGGTGGGGCTACAATGAGCAGTTCTTC.

CDR3 bases: TGTGCCACGGGGGGGTCCACCGGGGAGCTGTTTTTT. Translating gives CATGGSTGELFF. The chain uses TRBV15 and TRBJ2-2; TRBD2 aligns across 7 bases. J lost 4 bases, V lost 9 bases, and 2 bases had no gene match. Germline assignment: CDR1 LNHNV and CDR2 YYDKDF (reference sequence). There are 12 residues in the CDR3.

The J gene is TRBJ1-2, the V gene TRBV18; 9 bases are a match to TRBD1. This CDR3 is built from 15 residues. The V gene's germline CDR1 is KGHSH and CDR2 LQKENI. The V and J ends lost 3 bases and 5 bases, in that order; junction bases with no gene match: 7. CDR3 loop: CASSPQGQGLYGYTF. DNA of the CDR3: TGTGCCAGCTCACCGCAAGGACAGGGGTTGTATGGCTACACCTTC.

The J gene is TRBJ1-2, the V gene TRBV19; no reliable D call. The V gene lost 8 bases and the J gene lost 0 bases, with 13 bases spanning the gap. Germline assignment: CDR1 LNHDA and CDR2 SQIVND (reference sequence). The CDR3 runs 14 residues. The CDR3 is CASGPRESNYGYTF. DNA of the CDR3: TGTGCCAGTGGTCCTAGGGAGTCTAACTATGGCTACACCTTC. Based on the CDR3 plus reference TRBV19 and TRBJ1-2, the full variable domain is DGGITQSPKYLFRKEGQNVTLSCEQNLNHDAMYWYRQDPGQGLRLIYYSQIVNDFQKGDIAEGYSVSREKKESFPLTVTSAQKNPTAFYLCASGPRESNYGYTFGSGTRLTVV.

The chain recombines TRBV7-3 with TRBJ1-1; tentative D call: TRBD1 (5 bases). Trimming left V 4 bases short and J 4 bases short, with 16 bases between. Germline CDR1 SGHTA, CDR2 FQGTGA. CDR3 length: 15 amino acids. CDR3 protein: CASSSGGGLGTEAFF. Written as DNA, the CDR3 is TGTGCCAGCAGCTCCGGCGGGGGATTGGGCACTGAAGCTTTCTTT.

CDR3 in DNA: TGTGCCAGTAGTATGACAACAGGGTGGACTGAAGCTTTCTTT. It codes for CASSMTTGWTEAFF. The chain joins TRBV19 to TRBJ1-1; perhaps TRBD1 as D (6 bases). Germline lookup yields CDR1 LNHDA and CDR2 SQIVND (reference sequence). The CDR3 runs 14 residues. Trimming cost V 3 bases and J 5 bases, with 13 bases left between them.

This rearrangement joins TRBV18 to TRBJ2-7; D is perhaps TRBD1 (6 bases). Per the germline V gene, CDR1 is KGHSH and CDR2 is LQKENI. The CDR3 runs to 14 residues. Deletions cut 2 bases from V and 3 bases from J, with 11 bases between. CDR3 sequence: CASSPERGFYEQYF. The DNA of the CDR3 is TGTGCCAGCTCACCAGAAAGGGGGTTCTACGAGCAGTACTTC.

This clone came up once. The rearrangement joins TRBV28 to TRBJ2-1; 7 bases align to TRBD1. The CDR3 is 15 amino acids. Germline V CDR1 and CDR2: MDHEN, SYDVKM. V gave up 0 bases and J gave up 3 bases; unmatched junction bases: 2. CDR3 in amino acids: CASSLWDRSYNEQFF. The CDR3 DNA follows: TGTGCCAGCAGTTTATGGGACAGGAGCTACAATGAGCAGTTCTTC.

The chain couples TRBV11-2 to TRBJ2-1; TRBD1 matches at 8 bases. CDR3 length: 14 amino acids. V shed 4 bases and J 7 bases; nucleotides not matched to a gene: 6. Germline CDR1 and CDR2: SGHAT and FQNNGV. The CDR3 loop reads CASSSRQGRNEQFF. DNA of the CDR3: TGTGCCAGCAGCTCCCGACAGGGGAGGAATGAGCAGTTCTTC.

This rearrangement joins TRBV5-1 to TRBJ2-7, with 9 bases lining up with TRBD1. The J segment lost 5 bases and the V segment lost 2 bases, leaving 5 bases of the junction unmatched. The CDR3 is 14 amino acids. Germline CDR1 is SGHRS and CDR2 is YFSETQ. The CDR3 reads CASSLRTGEDEQYF. The CDR3 DNA follows: TGCGCCAGCAGCTTACGGACAGGGGAGGACGAGCAGTACTTC.

V is TRBV4-1 and J is TRBJ1-2, with unresolved D. V dropped 6 bases and J dropped 4 bases, with 6 bases sitting between them. CDR1 and CDR2 from the germline V gene are MGHRA and YSYEKL. CDR3 length: 11 amino acids. The CDR3, as DNA: TGCGCCAGCAGTCCCGGCTATGGCTACACCTTC. Its protein product is CASSPGYGYTF.

This clone was recorded only once. The chain links TRBV6-5 to TRBJ1-2; TRBD1 is a possible D gene (6 bases). The germline CDR1 and CDR2 sequences are MNHEY and SVGAGI. Trimming took off 0 bases at V and 4 bases at J, with 9 bases between the two ends. This CDR3 region has 14 residues. The CDR3 is CASSYSYRAYGYTF. CDR3 DNA: TGTGCCAGCAGTTACTCGTACAGGGCCTATGGCTACACCTTC.

The chain carries TRBV25-1 and TRBJ2-7; no clear D. The germline gives CDR1 MGHDK, CDR2 SYGVNS. The CDR3 sequence is 13 residues long. With 3 bases removed from V and 6 bases from J, the gap between germline ends came to 12 bases. The DNA for the CDR3 is TGTGCCAGCAGTGATGGGCCCCGGCGCGAGCAGTACTTC. Translated, it gives CASSDGPRREQYF.

In this sample, this clone turned up a few times. The rearrangement joins TRBV3-1 (or the pseudogene TRBV3-2) to TRBJ2-2, with a tentative D call TRBD1 (5 bases). The germline V and J ends were trimmed by 3 bases and 1 base, with 9 bases remaining between them. Germline CDR1 and CDR2: LGHDT and YNNKEL (reference sequence). The CDR3 extends over 15 amino acids. The CDR3: CASSHDRRNTGELFF. The CDR3 DNA is TGTGCCAGCAGCCATGACAGACGGAACACCGGGGAGCTGTTTTTT.

The rearrangement joins TRBV28 to TRBJ1-2; maybe TRBD1 (6 bases). The germline V gene has CDR1 MDHEN and CDR2 SYDVKM. The V gene lost 6 bases and the J gene lost 8 bases, with 13 bases spanning the gap. The CDR3 loop spans 12 amino acids. This CDR3 is CASSRTEYGYTF. CDR3 DNA sequence: TGTGCCAGCAGCCGGACAGAGTACGGCTACACCTTC.

This chain uses TRBV15 with TRBJ2-7; D is possibly TRBD2 (5 bases). Trimming removed 0 bases at V and 3 bases at J, with 6 bases between. Germline CDR1 and CDR2: LNHNV and YYDKDF (reference sequence). The CDR3 is 13 residues long. CDR3 protein: CATSREEDYEQYF. DNA for the CDR3: TGTGCCACCAGCAGAGAGGAGGACTACGAGCAGTACTTC.

The chain joins TRBV5-1 to TRBJ2-5; 16 nucleotides align to TRBD2. Germline V gene sequence: CDR1 SGHRS, CDR2 YFSETQ. Unmatched junction bases numbered 8, after V lost 7 bases and J lost 2 bases. The CDR3 is made up of 17 amino acids. This CDR3 is CASSGTSGGALQETQYF. The CDR3 nucleotides are TGCGCCAGCTCCGGGACTAGCGGGGGGGCCCTTCAAGAGACCCAGTACTTC.

J is TRBJ1-2 and V is TRBV9; possibly TRBD1 for D (6 bases). Trimming took 5 bases from V and 6 from J, leaving 14 bases between them. The germline gives CDR1 SGDLS, CDR2 YYNGEE. The CDR3 is made up of 13 amino acids. The CDR3 nucleotides read TGTGCCAGCAGTAGGGGGGGCTCCAATGGCTACACCTTC. It encodes CASSRGGSNGYTF. The full variable domain, completed using reference TRBV9 and TRBJ1-2, is DSGVTQTPKHLITATGQRVTLRCSPRSGDLSVYWYQQSLDQGLQFLIQYYNGEERAKGNILERFSAQQFPDLHSELNLSSLELGDSALYFCASSRGGSNGYTFGSGTRLTVV.

The V call is TRBV6-5, the J call TRBJ1-1; the D gene is possibly TRBD1 (5 bases). Trimming took off 6 bases at V and 3 bases at J, with 14 bases between the two ends. CDR3 length: 14 amino acids. Germline loops: CDR1 MNHEY, CDR2 SVGAGI. The CDR3 DNA follows: TGTGCCAGCAGGGAGGGGACCACTCACACTGAAGCTTTCTTT. The encoded protein is CASREGTTHTEAFF.